The TCR beta chain under discussion was sequenced for a study of T cell repertoires in aging, cancer and after chemotherapy (dated by TCRdb to about 2019). General notes on the study: Six donor age groups were covered, ranging from 30 or younger up to 70 or older, and each group contained at least three individuals. Control TCR repertoires from healthy donors were recorded across several months to years, and re-sampling revealed clear clonal overlap. Several million TCR reads were contained in the full dataset. Peripheral blood TCR beta repertoires from healthy donors and cancer patients were profiled to examine immunoaging and T cell reconstitution after chemotherapy. Alongside around 98 healthy donors serving as a reference group, the cohort included 218 cancer patients, of whom some 94 had hematological cancers and 124 had solid cancers.

Instead of sorted cells or RNA, genomic DNA extracted from peripheral blood served as the source for amplifying TCR beta rearrangements. A remark on this clonotype: No cognate antigen has been identified for it. Nothing much larger sits one base from this clone, and base qualities are not available.

Using a mixed TRB-A/B primer pool, multiplex touch-down PCR amplified rearranged TRB sequences covering the V, D and J segments. Illumina adapters and sample indices were attached to the amplicons through two consecutive PCR reactions run with Phusion HS II polymerase. Amplicons were gel-purified with the NucleoSpin Gel and PCR Clean-up kit, then checked with Qubit and an Agilent 2100 Bioanalyzer. The libraries were sequenced on an Illumina MiSeq with 600-cycle, single-indexed, paired-end runs. Regarding the original processing steps: MiXCR versions 2.12 and 3.0.5 were used to process the TRB sequences. Each unique CDR3 nucleotide sequence counted as one clone, and only productive sequences with at least two reads were retained. Repertoire metrics included Shannon diversity, evenness, clonality (one minus evenness), and alpha-parameterized diversity profiles from alpha 0 to 5. The IGoR algorithm was used to compute generation probabilities of clones in paired pre- and post-chemotherapy samples. The public reads were reprocessed in TCRdb via fastp at Q25 and MiXCR, keeping in-frame beta chains. For every CDR3 protein sequence, its rows merge into one entry that carries the most common genes and DNA. These V and J calls derive from TCRdb rather than the authors' analysis. Recorded for this sample are approximately 9,300 distinct CDR3 sequences; under 45% of them occurred a single time. Jointly, the top ten make up roughly 1.5% of the sample.

CDR1 and CDR2 are drawn from the germline V gene: MNHNS, SASEGT. Between the V and J ends, shortened by 6 bases and 3 bases respectively, the junction contains 21 bases. The CDR3 has 17 amino acids, counting the end cysteine and phenylalanine. Just CDR3 DNA is preserved here, 51 bases in frame from base 1. The research as a whole found: In both cancer cohorts, the median generation probability rose over the chemotherapy interval, which suggests that the repertoire was reconstituted through rebound thymic output. In healthy donors, the drop in TCR diversity with age came mainly from a loss of richness, whereas in cancer patients a loss of evenness also played a part. Significantly lower blood TCR diversity and higher clonality were observed in untreated patients with hematological or solid cancers than in age-matched healthy donors. According to the authors, the repertoire data do not allow conclusions to be drawn about immunological memory after chemotherapy.

The chain employs TRBV6-1 and TRBJ1-5; TRBD1 is perhaps the D gene, given 6 matching bases. The sequence was collected from a human donor in good health. The source material was blood. In nucleotides, the sequence is TGTGCCAGCAGCCAAGGACATGGACAGAGTTTCAATCAGCCCCAGCATTTT. This is translated as CASSQGHGQSFNQPQHF.